The source of this T cell receptor beta chain is a study of T cells in Graves' hyperthyroidism and ophthalmopathy. Notes on the study in general: By a 13 V-J model, ophthalmopathy was set apart from stable hyperthyroidism. In validation, the model predicted ophthalmopathy. These predictions came a median roughly 6.5 months before onset. Clonotypes that were expanded in thyroid above 0.001 mostly appeared in blood too.

At least ten counts were recorded for this clonotype. Antigen specificity is unknown. For the diagnoses, clinical symptoms, serum thyroxine and TRAb, thyroid ultrasound and orbital computed tomography were used. Trimming took 5 bases from V and 2 from J; bases not matched to a gene: 6. Germline CDR1 is MNHEY and CDR2 is SMNVEV (reference sequence). The CDR3 sequence is 15 residues long. Template material for amplifying TCR beta CDR3 regions consisted of RNA transcripts. Primed by the HTBI set, a first-round RT-PCR was run on the TCR CDR3. TCRdb processed the multiplex PCR reads anew with MiXCR; each CDR3 protein has one entry. Of roughly 510,000 distinct CDR3 sequences in the sample, less than 25% were seen once.

This clonotype was obtained from a man aged 18 to 30 with Graves' hyperthyroidism. The J gene is TRBJ2-7, the V gene TRBV27, with 10 positions matching TRBD1. The sequenced sample consisted of blood. The DNA for the CDR3 is TGTGCCAGCAGTCCACGGGACAGGGGCACCTACGAGCAGTACTTC. This gives the protein CASSPRDRGTYEQYF.